This T cell receptor (beta chain) is drawn from a study of T-cell memory formation after mild COVID-19. Overall study: Largely donor-specific TCR clusters were found.

The CDR3 is 15 residues long. V trimming: 3 bases; J trimming: 3 bases; junction bases outside the gene matches: 5. TCR alpha and TCR beta cDNA libraries carrying sample barcodes and UMIs came from 5'RACE with constant-segment primers. TCRdb processed the 5' RACE reads anew with MiXCR; each CDR3 protein has one entry. This sample has roughly 320,000 distinct CDR3 sequences, with around 30% found just once. As for this clonotype: Its matching antigen is unknown.

General study findings and limits: There were some responding clones in pre-infection memory, which suggested that cross-reactive memory had joined.

This chain connects TRBV12-3 or TRBV12-4 to TRBJ1-2; 9 bases align to TRBD1. The origin of this receptor is an adult woman who had mild COVID-19 (a few samples of this study predate the infection). Cell type and time point are not known. The specimen sequenced was PBMCs or a T cell subset sorted from them (not recorded which). In DNA form, the CDR3 reads TGTGCCAGCAGTTTGGGACAGGGAGTGTACTATGGCTACACCTTC. Encoded protein: CASSLGQGVYYGYTF.